This record looks at one T cell receptor (beta chain) sequence and its context. The V gene's germline CDR1 is SGHRS and CDR2 YFSETQ. CDR3 length: 15 amino acids. V dropped 4 bases and J dropped 3 bases, with 15 bases sitting between them. This sample stems from a study of blood T cell repertoires in COVID-19. For the study at large: Material from acute and convalescent COVID-19 was sourced from the United States, Italy and Spain.

Clones were read by immunoSEQ multiplex PCR, and TCRdb kept only the in-frame ones, dropping some. The table has 150,000 or so clones, approximately 91% seen once. The chain carries TRBV5-1 and TRBJ2-3, with D possibly being TRBD1 (6 bases). The sequenced sample was peripheral blood. This TCR was sampled from a man aged 45 to 65 with acute or convalescent COVID-19. For the CDR3, the DNA is TGCGCCAGCAGCGAGTCAGGGGCACGTACAGATACGCAGTATTTT. It yields the protein CASSESGARTDTQYF.